The clone carrying this T cell receptor (beta chain) was seen a single time. An input of 0.5 to 1 ug of RNA was subjected to reverse transcription using random hexamers. TCRdb reprocessed the immunoSEQ multiplex PCR reads via MiXCR and lists one record per CDR3 protein. The data show about 180,000 distinct CDR3 sequences, with around 95% seen just once and about 0.15% held by the top ten. The sample is drawn from a study of CD8 T cells in Susac syndrome. The CDR3 is made up of 16 amino acids. CDR1 is SGHRS and CDR2 is YFSETQ in the germline V gene. Trimming pared 4 bases from V and 5 bases from J, leaving 21 bases between.

The V call is TRBV5-1, the J call TRBJ1-1; D perhaps matches TRBD1 (6 bases). The TCR originated in a human donor with multiple sclerosis. Sequenced input: CD8+ T cells from PBMCs. CDR3 residues: CASSPLRGGARTEAFF. In DNA, the CDR3 is TGCGCCAGCAGCCCACTTAGGGGGGGCGCGAGGACTGAAGCTTTCTTT.